The 13 T cell receptor beta chains below were found in one sample sequenced in a study of OX40 agonist ivuxolimab in advanced cancers. Assay: immunoSEQ multiplex PCR; the TCRdb copy retains only in-frame clones and omits some. The table shows roughly 45,000 clones, with more than 75% occurring only once. The sequenced sample was CD4+ or CD8+ T cells sorted from blood, obtained in a trial of the OX40 agonist ivuxolimab. The source of these receptors is an adult with an advanced solid tumor such as melanoma, head and neck, liver or kidney cancer.

The CDR3 is CASSRRSQPQHF. CDR3 in DNA: TGTGCCAGCAGTCGCCGGAGTCAGCCCCAGCATTTT. The chain employs TRBV28 and TRBJ1-5; D is unclear. CDR3 length: 12 amino acids. Germline loops: CDR1 MDHEN, CDR2 SYDVKM. V dropped 5 bases and J dropped 6 bases, with 8 bases sitting between them.

This chain links TRBV27 with TRBJ2-1; D is possibly TRBD2 (5 bases). This CDR3 spans 15 amino acids. The V gene's germline CDR1 is MNHEY and CDR2 SMNVEV (reference sequence). Trimming pared 4 bases from V and 3 bases from J, leaving 13 bases between. CDR3 bases: TGTGCCAGCAGTTATCGGCGAGGGTACTACAATGAGCAGTTCTTC. Residues: CASSYRRGYYNEQFF.

The chain is built from TRBV27 and TRBJ2-1; no clear D gene. CDR1 and CDR2 (germline): MNHEY, SMNVEV (reference sequence). V shed 2 bases and J shed 4 bases, with 6 bases lying between them. This CDR3 contains 13 residues. The CDR3 bases are TGTGCCAGCAGTTTAACCCCGTACAATGAGCAGTTCTTC. Protein product: CASSLTPYNEQFF.

The rearrangement links TRBV28 to TRBJ2-7; D is unresolved. The V and J ends lost 0 bases and 4 bases respectively, with 4 bases between them. The CDR3 totals 12 residues. Per the germline V gene, CDR1 is MDHEN and CDR2 is SYDVKM. The CDR3, as DNA: TGTGCCAGCAGTTTATGGGGTTACGAGCAGTACTTC. Protein product: CASSLWGYEQYF.

The V and J genes are TRBV6-5 and TRBJ1-2, with D tentatively TRBD1 (6 bases). With 5 bases removed from V and 8 bases from J, the gap between germline ends came to 18 bases. This CDR3 is built from 14 residues. Germline V CDR1 and CDR2: MNHEY, SVGAGI. CDR3 in amino acids: CASSGDYRALGYTF. In DNA, the CDR3 is TGTGCCAGCAGTGGCGACTACAGGGCTTTGGGCTACACCTTC.

This clone was found once. The V gene is TRBV4-2, the J gene TRBJ2-3, with 9 positions matching TRBD2. This CDR3 is built from 16 residues. V was pared by 4 bases and J by 5 bases, with 10 bases of the junction left unmatched. In germline, CDR1 is LGHNA, CDR2 YNFKEQ. The CDR3 nucleotides are TGTGCCAGCAGCCCCCAGGAGGCTAGCGGGGTAGATACGCAGTATTTT. Translated, it gives CASSPQEASGVDTQYF.

V and J are TRBV7-8 and TRBJ2-7; TRBD2 matches 9 bases. V shed 5 bases and J 2 bases; nucleotides not matched to a gene: 7. This CDR3 has 15 amino acids. CDR1 and CDR2 from the germline V gene are SGHVS and FQNEAQ. This CDR3 reads CASSPVTSGAYEQYF. In DNA form, the CDR3 reads TGTGCCAGCAGCCCAGTGACTAGCGGTGCCTACGAGCAGTACTTC. Filled out from reference TRBV7-8 and TRBJ2-7, the complete variable domain reads GAGVSQSPRYKVAKRGQDVALRCDPISGHVSLFWYQQALGQGPEFLTYFQNEAQLDKSGLPSDRFFAERPEGSVSTLKIQRTQQEDSAVYLCASSPVTSGAYEQYFGPGTRLTVT.

The chain joins TRBV11-3 to TRBJ2-1; D gene unclear. Trimming stripped 4 bases from V and 10 bases from J, with 11 bases between. From germline, CDR1 is SGHNT and CDR2 YENEEA. The CDR3 contains 12 residues. CDR3 nucleotide sequence: TGTGCCAGCAGCTACCCCGAGGTGGAGCAGTTCTTC. Encoded protein: CASSYPEVEQFF.

The chain employs TRBV27 and TRBJ2-1; 11 nucleotides match TRBD2. Germline lookup yields CDR1 MNHEY and CDR2 SMNVEV (reference sequence). The CDR3 covers 15 residues. The V segment lost 5 bases and the J segment 6 bases; nucleotides outside the gene matches: 6. CDR3 amino acids: CASSVTSGAFNEQFF. Here the CDR3 DNA reads TGTGCCAGCAGTGTGACTAGCGGGGCCTTCAATGAGCAGTTCTTC.

About this clone: A read error is possible here, since a much larger clone lies one base away. V gene TRBV15 combines with J gene TRBJ2-7; 7 nucleotides align to TRBD1. CDR1 is LNHNV, CDR2 YYDKDF, per germline (reference sequence). V shed 3 bases, J shed 3 bases, and the junction held 2 bases outside the gene matches. The CDR3 runs 13 residues. CDR3 bases: TGTGCCACCAGCAGGGGGACAGTCTACGAGCAGTACTTC. Amino acid sequence: CATSRGTVYEQYF.

A few counts support this clone. The chain joins TRBV7-6 to TRBJ2-3, with 7 bases aligning to TRBD2. The CDR3 totals 20 residues. The J segment lost 0 bases and the V segment lost 1 base, leaving 16 bases of the junction unmatched. Germline V CDR1 and CDR2: SGHVS, FNYEAQ. CDR3 loop: CASSLVIAGNLGGSTDTQYF. The CDR3 DNA sequence: TGTGCCAGCAGCTTAGTGATAGCGGGTAACCTCGGGGGGAGCACAGATACGCAGTATTTT.

The chain couples TRBV19 to TRBJ2-4; either TRBD1 or TRBD2 may supply D (5 bases each). The germline gives CDR1 LNHDA, CDR2 SQIVND (reference sequence). This CDR3 has 18 residues. V was pared by 0 bases and J by 7 bases, with 22 bases between. CDR3 residues: CASSIDRGEGRGRNIQYF. The CDR3 bases are TGTGCCAGTAGTATAGATCGCGGAGAGGGAAGGGGTCGGAACATTCAGTACTTC.

The chain couples TRBV7-2 to TRBJ2-2; no clear D. Germline CDR1 reads SGHTA; CDR2 reads FQGNSA. Trimming left V 6 bases short and J 0 bases short, with 8 bases between. This CDR3 is 14 amino acids long. Here the CDR3 reads CASRGITNTGELFF. The CDR3 region has the DNA TGTGCCAGCAGGGGGATAACGAACACCGGGGAGCTGTTTTTT. The full variable domain, its missing parts supplied by reference TRBV7-2 and TRBJ2-2, is GAGVSQSPSNKVTEKGKDVELRCDPISGHTALYWYRQSLGQGLEFLIYFQGNSAPDKSGLPSDRFSAERTGGSVSTLTIQRTQQEDSAVYLCASRGITNTGELFFGEGSRLTVL.